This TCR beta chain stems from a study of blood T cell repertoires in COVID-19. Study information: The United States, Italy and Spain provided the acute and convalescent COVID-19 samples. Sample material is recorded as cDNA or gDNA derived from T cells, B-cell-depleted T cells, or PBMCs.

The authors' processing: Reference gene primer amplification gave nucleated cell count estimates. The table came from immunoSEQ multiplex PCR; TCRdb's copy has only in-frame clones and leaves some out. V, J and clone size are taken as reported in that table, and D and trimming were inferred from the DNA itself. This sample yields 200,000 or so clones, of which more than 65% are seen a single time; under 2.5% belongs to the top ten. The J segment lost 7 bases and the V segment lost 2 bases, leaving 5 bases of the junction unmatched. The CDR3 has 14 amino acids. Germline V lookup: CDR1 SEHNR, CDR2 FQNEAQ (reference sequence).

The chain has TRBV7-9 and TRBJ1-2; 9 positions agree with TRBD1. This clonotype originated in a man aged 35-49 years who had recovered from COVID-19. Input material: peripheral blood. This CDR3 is CASSLWTGASGYTF. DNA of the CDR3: TGTGCCAGCAGCTTATGGACAGGGGCCTCTGGCTACACCTTC.